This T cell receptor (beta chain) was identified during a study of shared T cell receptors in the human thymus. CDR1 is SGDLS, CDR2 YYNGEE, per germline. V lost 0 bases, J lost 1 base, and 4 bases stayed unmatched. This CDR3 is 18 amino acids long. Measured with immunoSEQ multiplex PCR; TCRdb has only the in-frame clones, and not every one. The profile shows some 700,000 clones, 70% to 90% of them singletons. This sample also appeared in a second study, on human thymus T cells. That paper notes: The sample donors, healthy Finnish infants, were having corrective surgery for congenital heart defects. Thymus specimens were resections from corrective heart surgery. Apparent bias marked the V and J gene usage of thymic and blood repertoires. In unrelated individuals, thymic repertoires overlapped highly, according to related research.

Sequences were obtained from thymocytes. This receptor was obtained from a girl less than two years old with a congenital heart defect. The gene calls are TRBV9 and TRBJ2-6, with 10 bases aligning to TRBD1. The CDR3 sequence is CASSVGGTGVSGANVLTF. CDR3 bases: TGTGCCAGCAGCGTAGGGGGGACAGGGGTTTCTGGGGCCAACGTCCTGACTTTC.